The clone carrying this TCR beta chain was recorded a few times. This entry comes from a study of blood T cells in healthy people across ages. Germline-derived CDR1 and CDR2 are DFQATT and SNEGSKA (reference sequence). V lost 3 bases, J lost 4 bases, and 11 bases lay in between. This CDR3 region has 13 residues. Primers used in a second PCR of about 7 to 12 cycles were a sample-barcoded 5' primer and a J-beta primer mix. Via MiXCR, TCRdb re-called the 5' RACE reads, giving one row per CDR3 protein. The data show about 1.6 million distinct CDR3 sequences, roughly 32% seen once. Sequencing input: blood. The receptor comes from a woman in her twenties or thirties in good health. The J gene is TRBJ2-3, the V gene TRBV20-1, with D unclear. In nucleotides, the CDR3 is TGCAGTGCTAGGAGAGATGGTCCAGATACGCAGTATTTT. Protein product: CSARRDGPDTQYF.